Following are 20 T cell receptor beta chains from one sample sequenced in a study of blood T cells in healthy people across ages. For the second PCR, which ran for about 7 to 11 cycles, a sample-barcoded 5' primer and a J-beta primer mix were used. Each CDR3 protein gets one entry after TCRdb re-called the 5' RACE reads with MiXCR. The table includes 800,000 or so distinct CDR3 sequences, 35% to 50% detected once. The source material was blood. The source is a man older than 75 in good health.

Only a few counts were recorded for this clonotype. J is TRBJ2-3 and V is TRBV20-1; maybe TRBD2 (6 bases). Germline V gives CDR1 DFQATT, CDR2 SNEGSKA (reference sequence). The CDR3 contains 15 residues. Trimming cost V 6 bases and J 1 base, with 17 bases left between them. The CDR3 loop reads CSAQPGTGGTDTQYF. In DNA form, the CDR3 reads TGCAGTGCACAACCCGGGACTGGAGGCACAGATACGCAGTATTTT.

This rearrangement joins TRBV2 to TRBJ2-3; perhaps TRBD1 as D (5 bases). Trimming shortened V by 7 bases and J by 6 bases, and 14 bases separated the two germline ends. This CDR3 is built from 13 residues. Germline V gene data show CDR1 as SNHLY and CDR2 as FYNNEI. The chain's CDR3 is CASTPRGADTQYF. The CDR3 nucleotides are TGTGCCAGCACCCCGCGTGGGGCGGATACGCAGTATTTT.

The chain joins TRBV6-2 or TRBV6-3 to TRBJ2-5, with TRBD1 as a possible D gene (5 bases). This CDR3 contains 15 residues. With 6 bases removed from V and 0 bases from J, the gap between germline ends came to 14 bases. Per the germline V gene, CDR1 is MNHEY and CDR2 is SVGEGT. The CDR3 here is CASRRGQNHQETQYF. For the CDR3, the DNA is TGTGCCAGCAGAAGAGGACAAAACCACCAAGAGACCCAGTACTTC.

The chain has TRBV12-3 or TRBV12-4 and TRBJ2-2; TRBD1 matches at 7 bases. This CDR3 is built from 15 residues. Trimming cost V 6 bases and J 0 bases; bases outside gene matches: 4. The CDR3 reads CASRGTATNTGELFF. In DNA form, the CDR3 reads TGTGCCAGCAGAGGGACAGCGACGAACACCGGGGAGCTGTTTTTT.

A few counts support this clonotype. J is TRBJ2-5 and V is TRBV5-1; D not resolved. Germline V lookup: CDR1 SGHRS, CDR2 YFSETQ. Deletions cut 4 bases from V and 5 bases from J, with 12 bases between. The CDR3 spans 13 residues. CDR3 bases: TGCGCCAGCAGCCTTACGCCGACGGAGACCCAGTACTTC. Protein product: CASSLTPTETQYF.

This clonotype was seen a few times. It is unclear where the CDR3 begins or ends on the DNA, so no DNA is shown, and the CDR3 is as TCRdb lists it. The V and J genes are TRBV12-3 or TRBV12-4 and TRBJ2-7; TRBD1 was called by the table and not checked on the DNA. Inclusive of both ends, the CDR3 amounts to 14 amino acids. CDR3 residues: CASSSSTGGEKQYF.

As DNA, the CDR3 is TGTGCCAGCAGCTTGTACGACAGTCGAGGGGGGGGAACTGAAGCTTTCTTT. Its translation: CASSLYDSRGGGTEAFF. The chain joins TRBV5-5 to TRBJ1-1, with a possible D match to TRBD1 (6 bases). The CDR3 has 17 amino acids. Germline CDR1 reads SGHKS; CDR2 reads YYEKEE (reference sequence). Deletions cut 1 base from V and 5 bases from J, with 21 bases between.

This CDR3 reads CASSQHRGANTEAFF. The CDR3 DNA follows: TGCGCCAGCAGCCAACATAGGGGGGCGAACACTGAAGCTTTCTTT. The chain employs TRBV4-1 and TRBJ1-1; possible D gene TRBD1, 6 bases. Germline CDR1 MGHRA, CDR2 YSYEKL. V lost 2 bases, J lost 1 base, and 11 bases lay in between. The CDR3 sequence is 15 residues long.

This clonotype has a handful of counts. The chain joins TRBV7-2 to TRBJ2-7, with D possibly matching TRBD2 (6 bases). CDR1 is SGHTA and CDR2 is FQGNSA in the germline V gene. V lost 1 base, J lost 7 bases, and 14 bases lay in between. CDR3 length: 14 amino acids. CDR3 DNA: TGTGCCAGCAGCTTAGTACTAGCACACGGGGAGCAGTACTTC. This sequence encodes CASSLVLAHGEQYF.

The gene calls are TRBV29-1 and TRBJ1-5; D may be TRBD1 (6 bases). The V end was cut by 4 bases, the J end by 7 bases, with 17 bases between. This CDR3 contains 14 residues. Germline lookup yields CDR1 SQVTM and CDR2 ANQGSEA. CDR3 DNA sequence: TGCAGCGTTGGGGAGGGGGGAGGAGGGCAGCCCCAGCATTTT. Amino acid sequence: CSVGEGGGGQPQHF.

The rearrangement uses TRBV5-4 and TRBJ2-1, with D tentatively TRBD2 (5 bases). The V end lost 4 bases, the J end lost 8 bases, and 10 bases lay between the germline ends. The germline CDR1 and CDR2 sequences are SGHNT and YYREEE (reference sequence). This CDR3 has 12 amino acids. CDR3 sequence (DNA): TGTGCCAGCAGCCTGGGAGTCGATGAGCAGTTCTTC. Translating it yields CASSLGVDEQFF.

The rearrangement uses TRBV20-1 and TRBJ2-7, with 11 bases lining up with TRBD2. Germline V gene sequence: CDR1 DFQATT, CDR2 SNEGSKA (reference sequence). The CDR3 loop spans 14 amino acids. After removal of 3 bases from V and 5 bases from J, the junction contained 6 bases not matched to a gene. The CDR3 region is CSARYPSGRNEQYF. The CDR3, as DNA: TGCAGTGCTAGGTATCCTAGCGGGAGGAACGAGCAGTACTTC.

This clonotype has just a few counts. This could be a read error, since a much larger clone is one nucleotide away. The rearrangement uses TRBV6-1 and TRBJ2-3, with 10 bases that match TRBD1. Germline V gives CDR1 MNHNS, CDR2 SASEGT. This CDR3 has 15 residues. V was pared by 4 bases and J by 2 bases, with 3 bases of the junction left unmatched. CDR3 amino acids: CASSGDRGNTDTQYF. The CDR3 DNA follows: TGTGCCAGCAGTGGGGACAGGGGAAACACAGATACGCAGTATTTT.

This clonotype occurred many times. This chain uses TRBV30 with TRBJ1-2; D possibly corresponds to TRBD1 (6 bases). Germline assignment: CDR1 GTSNPN and CDR2 SVGIG (reference sequence). The germline V and J ends were trimmed by 3 bases and 6 bases, with 14 bases remaining between them. The CDR3 length is 13 residues. CDR3 nucleotides: TGTGCCTGGAGGGGGACACACCTTGATGGCTACACCTTC. Residues: CAWRGTHLDGYTF.

The rearrangement links TRBV11-2 to TRBJ2-1, with 8 nucleotides matching TRBD2. After removal of 7 bases from V and 6 bases from J, the junction contained 8 bases not matched to a gene. The CDR3 totals 14 residues. In germline, CDR1 is SGHAT, CDR2 FQNNGV. In nucleotides, the CDR3 is TGTGCCAGCAACCTCGGCGGGAGGCGCAATGAGCAGTTCTTC. It encodes CASNLGGRRNEQFF.

J is TRBJ2-3 and V is TRBV20-1, with 8 bases aligning to TRBD1. Germline CDR1 reads DFQATT; CDR2 reads SNEGSKA (reference sequence). V lost 3 bases, J lost 3 bases, and 11 bases stayed unmatched. This CDR3 is built from 16 residues. CDR3 residues: CSASPYRGVMTDTQYF. CDR3 DNA: TGCAGTGCTAGTCCCTACAGGGGGGTGATGACAGATACGCAGTATTTT.

This clonotype was observed at least ten times. This may stem from a read error, because a much larger clone lies one nucleotide away. The chain combines TRBV20-1 with TRBJ2-7; TRBD2 aligns across 7 bases. Germline CDR1 DFQATT, CDR2 SNEGSKA (reference sequence). The junction had 11 bases not matched to a gene; V was cut back by 0 bases and J by 3 bases. This CDR3 comprises 16 residues. CDR3 in amino acids: CSARDSGRAGIYEQYF. CDR3 DNA: TGCAGTGCTAGAGATTCGGGACGAGCGGGGATCTACGAGCAGTACTTC.

This clonotype has just one count. The chain has TRBV20-1 and TRBJ1-3; D might be TRBD1 (6 bases). Germline loops: CDR1 DFQATT, CDR2 SNEGSKA (reference sequence). The CDR3 spans 15 residues. Between the trimmed V and J ends, which lost 0 bases and 0 bases, there was a span of 9 bases. This CDR3 reads CSARDPTGSGNTIYF. The CDR3 DNA reads as TGCAGTGCTAGAGATCCGACAGGCTCTGGAAACACCATATATTTT.

This chain joins TRBV20-1 and TRBJ2-3; D is unclear. Trimming left V 6 bases short and J 2 bases short, with 6 bases between. Per germline, CDR1 DFQATT and CDR2 SNEGSKA (reference sequence). The length of the CDR3 is 11 residues. The CDR3 loop is CSADYTDTQYF. The CDR3 coding sequence is TGCAGTGCAGATTACACAGATACGCAGTATTTT.

This clonotype was seen a handful of times. The chain has TRBV7-2 and TRBJ2-7; the match to TRBD2 covers 7 bases. Germline trimming cut 6 bases from V and 5 bases from J; bases unmatched to any gene: 7. Germline V gene data show CDR1 as SGHTA and CDR2 as FQGNSA. The CDR3 consists of 13 residues. The CDR3 here is CASRAAGVNEQYF. For the CDR3, the DNA is TGTGCCAGCAGGGCGGCGGGAGTGAACGAGCAGTACTTC. Complete variable domain (other parts from reference TRBV7-2 and TRBJ2-7): GAGVSQSPSNKVTEKGKDVELRCDPISGHTALYWYRQSLGQGLEFLIYFQGNSAPDKSGLPSDRFSAERTGGSVSTLTIQRTQQEDSAVYLCASRAAGVNEQYFGPGTRLTVT.